The present TCR beta chain was sequenced within a study of cytomegalovirus exposure and HLA in healthy donors. Background on the study: A later analysis reported the same platform for the roughly 120 validation repertoires and the 500 to 700 first-cohort repertoires.

TCRdb's copy holds only in-frame clones and misses some; the assay was immunoSEQ multiplex PCR. In the table there are approximately 200,000 clones, around 90% of which are singletons. Findings and limits, study-wide: It was approximately 160 TCR beta chains that were listed as cytomegalovirus-associated. The tendency of first-cohort TCR clusters to co-occur in the roughly 110 validation repertoires emerged from a later analysis. Some public TCRs appeared in many individuals, while most sequences were rare.

The V gene's germline CDR1 is MDHEN and CDR2 SYDVKM. The CDR3 spans 16 residues. V trimming: 3 bases; J trimming: 5 bases; junction bases outside the gene matches: 8. The sample holds one count of this clone. The antigen remains unidentified. The chain combines TRBV28 with TRBJ2-5; 11 nucleotides match TRBD1. The TCR sequence derives from a woman aged 18-30 years in good health and CMV-seronegative. Input material: PBMCs. CDR3 sequence: CASSLLDRGRGETQYF. As DNA, the CDR3 is TGTGCCAGCAGTTTGCTGGACAGGGGGCGCGGGGAGACCCAGTACTTC.